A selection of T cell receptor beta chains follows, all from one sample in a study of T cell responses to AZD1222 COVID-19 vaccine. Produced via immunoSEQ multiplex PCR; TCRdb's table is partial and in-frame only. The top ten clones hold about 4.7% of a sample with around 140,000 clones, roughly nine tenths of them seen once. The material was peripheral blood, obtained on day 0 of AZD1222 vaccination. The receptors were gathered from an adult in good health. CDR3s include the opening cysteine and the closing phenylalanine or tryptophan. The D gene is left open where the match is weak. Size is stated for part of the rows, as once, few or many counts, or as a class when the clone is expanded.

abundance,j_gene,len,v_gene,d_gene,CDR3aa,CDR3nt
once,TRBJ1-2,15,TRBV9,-,CASSELGAKQDGYTF,TGTGCCAGCAGCGAGTTGGGGGCCAAGCAAGATGGCTACACCTTC
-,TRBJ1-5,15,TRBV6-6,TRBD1,CASSTRQGADQPQHF,TGTGCCAGCAGTACCCGACAGGGGGCAGATCAGCCCCAGCATTTT
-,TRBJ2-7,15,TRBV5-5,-,CASSYPGTVYGEQYF,TGTGCCAGCAGCTACCCCGGGACGGTTTACGGTGAGCAGTACTTC
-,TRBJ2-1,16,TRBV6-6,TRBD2,CASSPLAGLSYNEQFF,TGTGCCAGCAGTCCCTTAGCGGGGCTCTCCTACAATGAGCAGTTCTTC
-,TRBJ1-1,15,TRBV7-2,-,CASSPPGLRNTEAFF,TGTGCCAGCAGCCCCCCGGGCCTTAGGAACACTGAAGCTTTCTTT
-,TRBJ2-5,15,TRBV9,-,CASSETGDGLETQYF,TGTGCCAGCAGCGAGACTGGGGACGGCCTGGAGACCCAGTACTTC
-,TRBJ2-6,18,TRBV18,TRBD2,CASSPQLAGDRGANVLTF,TGTGCCAGCTCACCCCAGCTAGCGGGAGACAGGGGGGCCAACGTCCTGACTTTC
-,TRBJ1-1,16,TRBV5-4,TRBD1,CASSLSQGGMNTEAFF,TGTGCCAGCAGCTTGAGTCAGGGGGGCATGAACACTGAAGCTTTCTTT
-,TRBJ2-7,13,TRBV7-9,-,CASSFGGQGVAYF,TGTGCCAGCAGCTTTGGTGGTCAGGGTGTGGCGTACTTC
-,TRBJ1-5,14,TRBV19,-,CASSIRWGNQPQHF,TGTGCCAGTAGTATACGCTGGGGGAATCAGCCCCAGCATTTT
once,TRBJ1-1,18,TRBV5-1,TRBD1,CASSPYLGGRGRGTEAFF,TGCGCCAGCAGCCCCTACCTGGGAGGGAGGGGGCGGGGCACTGAAGCTTTCTTT
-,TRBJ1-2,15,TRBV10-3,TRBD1,CAIRGSGTGPYGYTF,TGTGCCATCCGCGGATCCGGGACAGGTCCCTATGGCTACACCTTC
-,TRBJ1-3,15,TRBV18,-,CASSPPSHSGNTIYF,TGTGCCAGCTCACCACCCAGCCACTCTGGAAACACCATATATTTT
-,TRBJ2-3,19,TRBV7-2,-,CASSPDRSRTGYSNQPQYF,TGTGCCAGCAGCCCCGACAGATCTCGGACCGGATATAGCAATCAGCCCCAGTATTTT
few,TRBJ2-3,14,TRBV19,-,CASSLAFLSDTQYF,TGTGCCAGTAGTCTGGCTTTTTTATCAGATACGCAGTATTTT
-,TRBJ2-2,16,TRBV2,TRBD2,CASSHGTSLNTGELFF,TGTGCCAGCAGTCACGGGACTAGCCTAAACACCGGGGAGCTGTTTTTT
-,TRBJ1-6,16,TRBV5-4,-,CASSLIYGGRNSPLHF,TGTGCCAGCAGCCTGATATATGGGGGGAGGAATTCACCCCTCCACTTT
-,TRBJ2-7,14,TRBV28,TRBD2,CASSRGGSFYEQYF,TGTGCCAGCAGTCGGGGCGGGAGCTTCTACGAGCAGTACTTC
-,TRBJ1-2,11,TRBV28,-,CASSSFYGYTF,TGTGCCAGCAGTTCGTTCTATGGCTACACCTTC
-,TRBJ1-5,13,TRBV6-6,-,CASNPGRDQPQHF,TGTGCCAGCAATCCGGGGAGGGACCAGCCCCAGCATTTT
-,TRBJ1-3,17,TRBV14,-,CASSQDQARGVGNTIYF,TGTGCCAGCAGCCAAGATCAGGCCAGGGGCGTTGGAAACACCATATATTTT
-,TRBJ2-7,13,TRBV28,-,CASSLGQMMEQYF,TGTGCCAGCAGTTTAGGACAGATGATGGAGCAGTACTTC
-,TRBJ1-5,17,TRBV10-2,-,CASSGQSTRYSNQPQHF,TGCGCCAGCAGCGGACAGTCAACTCGGTATAGCAATCAGCCCCAGCATTTT
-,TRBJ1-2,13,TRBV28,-,CASSLHLRSGYTF,TGTGCCAGCAGTTTACATCTGCGGTCAGGCTACACCTTC
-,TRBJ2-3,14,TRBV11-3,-,CASSPGGYGDTQYF,TGTGCCAGCAGCCCCGGCGGGTATGGAGATACGCAGTATTTT
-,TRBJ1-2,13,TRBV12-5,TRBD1,CASGLSAGGGYTF,TGTGCTAGTGGTTTGTCGGCAGGGGGAGGCTACACCTTC
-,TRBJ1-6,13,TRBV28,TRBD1,CATRGQENSPLHF,TGTGCCACCAGGGGACAGGAGAATTCACCCCTCCACTTT
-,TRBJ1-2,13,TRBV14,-,CASSTSREGGYTF,TGTGCCAGCAGCACGAGCCGAGAGGGCGGCTACACCTTC
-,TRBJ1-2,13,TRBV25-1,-,CASSEYDRRGYTF,TGTGCCAGCAGTGAATACGACAGGAGGGGCTACACCTTC
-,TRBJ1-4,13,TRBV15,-,CATSRQADEKLFF,TGTGCCACCAGCAGACAGGCGGATGAAAAACTGTTTTTT
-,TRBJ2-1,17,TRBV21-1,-,CASLICWETQKRDEQFF,TGTGCCAGCTTGATTTGTTGGGAGACCCAGAAGAGAGATGAGCAGTTCTTC
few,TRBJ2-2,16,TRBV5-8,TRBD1,CASSLGDSPNTGELFF,TGTGCCAGCAGCTTGGGGGACAGCCCGAACACCGGGGAGCTGTTTTTT
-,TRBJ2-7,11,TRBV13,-,CASSLDGEQYF,TGTGCCAGCAGCTTAGATGGGGAGCAGTACTTC
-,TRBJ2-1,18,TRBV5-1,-,CASRGPGHLSSSYNEQFF,TGCGCCAGCCGAGGACCCGGACACCTCTCTAGCTCCTACAATGAGCAGTTCTTC
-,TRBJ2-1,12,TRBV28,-,CASSFLGAEQFF,TGTGCCAGCAGTTTCTTGGGGGCTGAGCAGTTCTTC
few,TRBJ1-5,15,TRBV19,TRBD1,CASSAAGGFNQPQHF,TGTGCCAGTAGTGCGGCAGGGGGATTCAATCAGCCCCAGCATTTT
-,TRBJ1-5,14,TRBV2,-,CASSEVGYNQPQHF,TGTGCCAGCAGTGAGGTCGGGTACAATCAGCCCCAGCATTTT
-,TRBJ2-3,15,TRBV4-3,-,CASSQDLTNTDTQYF,TGCGCCAGCAGCCAAGATTTGACGAACACAGATACGCAGTATTTT
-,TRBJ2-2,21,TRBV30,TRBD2,CAWSPPRTQPYLAGRTGELFF,TGTGCCTGGAGTCCCCCACGGACTCAACCCTACCTAGCGGGACGGACCGGGGAGCTGTTTTTT
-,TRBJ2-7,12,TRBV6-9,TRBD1,CARRQGAYEQYF,TGTGCCAGACGTCAGGGGGCCTACGAGCAGTACTTC
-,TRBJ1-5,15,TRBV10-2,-,CASSERGGTAQPQHF,TGCGCCAGCAGTGAGCGAGGGGGGACCGCCCAGCCCCAGCATTTT
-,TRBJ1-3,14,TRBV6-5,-,CASRPDRVGNTIYF,TGTGCCAGCAGACCGGACCGAGTGGGAAACACCATATATTTT
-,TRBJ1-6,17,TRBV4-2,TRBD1,CASSQEPTGFYNSPLHF,TGTGCCAGCAGCCAAGAACCGACAGGGTTTTATAATTCACCCCTCCACTTT
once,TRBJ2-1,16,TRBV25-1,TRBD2,CASTSLRGSSYNEQFF,TGTGCCAGCACCTCCTTGCGGGGGAGCTCCTACAATGAGCAGTTCTTC
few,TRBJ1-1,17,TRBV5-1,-,CASSLVLAGYRDTEAFF,TGCGCCAGCAGCTTGGTTCTTGCAGGGTATCGGGACACTGAAGCTTTCTTT